The clone carrying this TCR beta chain has just a few counts. Trimming removed 0 bases from V and 5 bases from J, with 7 bases in between. This CDR3 comprises 13 residues. From germline, CDR1 is LGHNA and CDR2 YSLEER. The record originates from a study of immune evolution from preneoplasia to lung adenocarcinoma. TCRdb's table, derived via immunoSEQ multiplex PCR, lists solely in-frame clones and lacks some. Among 8,000 to 10,000 clones listed, 79% were seen once. The J gene is TRBJ1-1, the V gene TRBV4-3; no clear D gene. The sample was FFPE lung adenocarcinoma in situ tissue. The clonotype originates from an elderly person with lung adenocarcinoma. This CDR3 is CASSQDGGTEAFF. The CDR3 nucleotides read TGCGCCAGCAGCCAAGATGGCGGGACTGAAGCTTTCTTT.